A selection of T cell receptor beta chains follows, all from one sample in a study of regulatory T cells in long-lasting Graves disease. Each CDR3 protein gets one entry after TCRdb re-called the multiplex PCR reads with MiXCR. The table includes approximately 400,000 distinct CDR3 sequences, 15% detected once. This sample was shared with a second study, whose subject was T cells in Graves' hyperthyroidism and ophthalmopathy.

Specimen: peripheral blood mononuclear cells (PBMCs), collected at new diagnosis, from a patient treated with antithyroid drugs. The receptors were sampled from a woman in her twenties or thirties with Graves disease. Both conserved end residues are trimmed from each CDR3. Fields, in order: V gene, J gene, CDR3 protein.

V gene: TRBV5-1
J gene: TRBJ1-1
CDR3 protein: ASRDGGGNTEAF

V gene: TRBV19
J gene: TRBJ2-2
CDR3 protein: ASSRRGLAETGELF

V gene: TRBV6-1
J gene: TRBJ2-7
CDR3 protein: ASSDGLGTYEQY

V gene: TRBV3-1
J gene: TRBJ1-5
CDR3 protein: ASSVGQGARQPQH

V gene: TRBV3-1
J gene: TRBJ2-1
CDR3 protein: AAGSGRKNEQF

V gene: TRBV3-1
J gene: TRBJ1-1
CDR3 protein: ASSHGGSNTEAF

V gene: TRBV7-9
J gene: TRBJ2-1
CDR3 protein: ASSTPGLAGGPSFSYNEQF

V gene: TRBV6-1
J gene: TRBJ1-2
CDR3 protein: ASSENRGYGYT

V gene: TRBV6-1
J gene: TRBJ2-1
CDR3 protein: ASTGTSGSIDEQF

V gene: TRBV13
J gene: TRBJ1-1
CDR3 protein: ASSLETLGVSTEAF

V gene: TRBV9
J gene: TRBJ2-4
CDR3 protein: ASSVGDEAIQY

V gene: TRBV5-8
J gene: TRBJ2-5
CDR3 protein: ASSSGLAGGTQY

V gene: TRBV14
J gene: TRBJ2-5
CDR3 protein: ASSLTTGVVETQY

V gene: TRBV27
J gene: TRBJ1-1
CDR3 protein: ASSYSGTTEAF

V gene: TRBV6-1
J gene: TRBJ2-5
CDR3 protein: ASRQGVGQETQY

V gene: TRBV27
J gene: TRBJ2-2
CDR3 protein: ASSFSRTPYTGELF

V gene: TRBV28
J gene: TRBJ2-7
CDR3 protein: ASSSRSSGRIYEQY

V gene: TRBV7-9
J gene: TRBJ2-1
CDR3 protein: ASSPIGPREQF